The rows below give T cell receptor beta chains drawn from one sample of a study of blood T cell repertoires in COVID-19. Sequencing used immunoSEQ multiplex PCR; TCRdb keeps in-frame clones, though not all of them. The sample shows fewer than 150,000 clones, roughly four fifths of them seen only once. Source material: peripheral blood. These receptors were obtained from a human donor in a cohort sampled during active COVID-19. CDR3s include the opening cysteine and the closing phenylalanine or tryptophan. Each record gives: D gene, V gene, J gene, clone size, CDR3 protein, CDR3 DNA. A D gene is named only where the DNA matches it firmly. Where a row states a size, it is once, few, many or the class of an expanded clone; other rows omit it.

d_gene: NA
v_gene: TRBV6-1
j_gene: TRBJ2-1
abundance: NA
CDR3aa: CASSDHRDTHNEQFF
CDR3nt: TGTGCCAGCAGTGACCACCGGGACACCCACAATGAGCAGTTCTTC

d_gene: TRBD1
v_gene: TRBV28
j_gene: TRBJ1-5
abundance: NA
CDR3aa: CITGVPARPQHF
CDR3nt: TGCATAACAGGGGTTCCAGCGAGGCCCCAGCATTTT

d_gene: NA
v_gene: TRBV11-2
j_gene: TRBJ2-7
abundance: NA
CDR3aa: CASSTPRTLYEQYF
CDR3nt: TGTGCCAGCAGCACTCCTCGGACACTCTACGAGCAGTACTTC

d_gene: TRBD1
v_gene: TRBV4-2
j_gene: TRBJ2-7
abundance: NA
CDR3aa: CASSQDRAGGYYEQYF
CDR3nt: TGTGCCAGCAGCCAAGATAGGGCAGGGGGATACTACGAGCAGTACTTC

d_gene: TRBD2
v_gene: TRBV20-1
j_gene: TRBJ2-3
abundance: NA
CDR3aa: CSASLAGGPGDTQYF
CDR3nt: TGCAGTGCTAGTCTAGCGGGGGGGCCGGGAGATACGCAGTATTTT

d_gene: NA
v_gene: TRBV9
j_gene: TRBJ2-2
abundance: once
CDR3aa: CASSVAGLENGELFF
CDR3nt: TGTGCCAGCAGCGTAGCCGGGTTGGAGAACGGGGAGCTGTTTTTT

d_gene: NA
v_gene: TRBV3-1/TRBV3-2
j_gene: TRBJ2-3
abundance: NA
CDR3aa: CASSPSGDTQYF
CDR3nt: TGTGCCAGCAGTCCCTCGGGAGATACGCAGTATTTT

d_gene: TRBD1
v_gene: TRBV6-5
j_gene: TRBJ1-1
abundance: NA
CDR3aa: CASSPDRTNTEAFF
CDR3nt: TGTGCCAGCAGCCCGGACAGGACAAACACTGAAGCTTTCTTT

d_gene: NA
v_gene: TRBV25-1
j_gene: TRBJ2-2
abundance: NA
CDR3aa: CASLGGVGGYTGELFF
CDR3nt: TGTGCCAGCCTCGGGGGCGTCGGGGGGTACACCGGGGAGCTGTTTTTT

d_gene: TRBD1
v_gene: TRBV7-9
j_gene: TRBJ2-3
abundance: NA
CDR3aa: CASSPPFRDRRTDTQYF
CDR3nt: TGTGCCAGCAGCCCCCCATTTAGGGACAGACGCACAGATACGCAGTATTTT

d_gene: TRBD1
v_gene: TRBV11-2
j_gene: TRBJ2-7
abundance: NA
CDR3aa: CASSPRTGRFEQYF
CDR3nt: TGTGCCAGCAGCCCCAGGACAGGCCGGTTCGAGCAGTACTTC